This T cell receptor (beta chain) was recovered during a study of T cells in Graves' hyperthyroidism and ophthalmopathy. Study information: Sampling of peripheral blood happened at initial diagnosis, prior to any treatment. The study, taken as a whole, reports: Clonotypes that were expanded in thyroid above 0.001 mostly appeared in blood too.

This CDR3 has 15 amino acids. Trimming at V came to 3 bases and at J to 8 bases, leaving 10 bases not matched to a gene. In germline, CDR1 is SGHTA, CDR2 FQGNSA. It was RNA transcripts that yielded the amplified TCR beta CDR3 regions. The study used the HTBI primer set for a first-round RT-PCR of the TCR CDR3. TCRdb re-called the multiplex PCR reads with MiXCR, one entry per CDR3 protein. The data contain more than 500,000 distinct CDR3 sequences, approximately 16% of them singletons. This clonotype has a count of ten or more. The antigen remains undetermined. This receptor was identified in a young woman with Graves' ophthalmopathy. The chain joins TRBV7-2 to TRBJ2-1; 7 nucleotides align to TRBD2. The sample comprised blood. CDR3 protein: CASSLRSGNDYEQFF. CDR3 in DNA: TGTGCCAGCAGCTTGAGAAGCGGGAATGACTATGAGCAGTTCTTC. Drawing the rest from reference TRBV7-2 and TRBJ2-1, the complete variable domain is GAGVSQSPSNKVTEKGKDVELRCDPISGHTALYWYRQSLGQGLEFLIYFQGNSAPDKSGLPSDRFSAERTGGSVSTLTIQRTQQEDSAVYLCASSLRSGNDYEQFFGPGTRLTVL.